These 10 T cell receptor beta chains were sequenced from one sample in a study of technical replicates of blood from several donors. The assay was immunoSEQ multiplex PCR, and TCRdb's table has in-frame clones only and misses some. The sample records roughly 45,000 clones, about 90% being singletons. The sample consisted of PBMCs. The receptors stem from a human donor in good health. Some clones in this sample may be carry-over from other donors' samples.

This clone was observed a single time. This chain connects TRBV5-1 to TRBJ2-1, with 7 bases matching TRBD2. The CDR3 consists of 13 residues. V lost 3 bases and J lost 5; bases outside the gene matches: 2. The germline gives CDR1 SGHRS, CDR2 YFSETQ. Here the CDR3 reads CASSSGTNNEQFF. CDR3 nucleotides: TGCGCCAGCAGCTCCGGGACTAACAATGAGCAGTTCTTC.

CDR3 sequence reads: CASTIQPDSGEQYF. DNA of the CDR3: TGTGCCAGCACAATCCAGCCTGACAGTGGCGAGCAGTACTTC. The J gene is TRBJ2-7, the V gene TRBV2; D possibly corresponds to TRBD1 (5 bases). V lost 7 bases, J lost 6 bases, and 19 bases lay in between. Germline assignment: CDR1 SNHLY and CDR2 FYNNEI. The CDR3 contains 14 residues.

The J gene is TRBJ2-1, the V gene TRBV7-6; 14 positions agree with TRBD2. V gave up 0 bases and J gave up 8 bases; unmatched junction bases: 3. In germline, CDR1 is SGHVS, CDR2 FNYEAQ. CDR3 length: 16 residues. The CDR3 loop reads CASSLAPGLAGDEQFF. In DNA, the CDR3 is TGTGCCAGCAGCTTAGCACCGGGACTAGCGGGAGATGAGCAGTTCTTC.

The genes are TRBV19 and TRBJ2-2, with TRBD2 identical over 7 bases. The V gene's germline CDR1 is LNHDA and CDR2 SQIVND (reference sequence). Trimming cost V 5 bases and J 3 bases; bases outside gene matches: 6. The CDR3 contains 15 residues. DNA of the CDR3: TGTGCCAGTAGTTCCGGGACTACCTACACCGGGGAGCTGTTTTTT. This encodes CASSSGTTYTGELFF.

This chain uses TRBV4-3 with TRBJ2-7; 7 bases align to TRBD1. CDR3 length equals 14 residues. The V gene end was trimmed by 2 bases and the J gene end by 6 bases; junction bases not matched to a gene: 7. The germline V gene has CDR1 LGHNA and CDR2 YSLEER. CDR3 residues: CASSQRDRAGEQYF. The CDR3 DNA reads as TGCGCCAGCAGCCAACGTGACAGGGCGGGCGAGCAGTACTTC.

The chain joins TRBV30 to TRBJ2-6, with D unresolved. V was pared by 8 bases and J by 2 bases, with 7 bases between. CDR3 length equals 12 residues. CDR1 is GTSNPN and CDR2 is SVGIG in the germline V gene (reference sequence). The CDR3 nucleotides are TGTGCCATTAGCACTGGGGCCAACGTCCTGACTTTC. Its translation is CAISTGANVLTF.

The chain joins TRBV18 to TRBJ2-7; D is possibly TRBD1 (5 bases). Trimming removed 6 bases at V and 2 bases at J, with 14 bases between. Germline CDR1 and CDR2: KGHSH and LQKENI. The length of the CDR3 is 14 residues. The DNA for the CDR3 is TGTGCCAGCTCCCCCGGTCGCAGGGCCTACGAGCAGTACTTC. Protein product: CASSPGRRAYEQYF.

The rearrangement joins TRBV6-5 to TRBJ1-6, with 12 bases aligning to TRBD1. Germline V gene data show CDR1 as MNHEY and CDR2 as SVGAGI. The CDR3 covers 16 residues. V shed 0 bases, J shed 10 bases, and the junction held 4 bases outside the gene matches. The CDR3 nucleotides are TGTGCCAGCAGTTACTCGAGCGGGACAGGGGGCTCACCCCTCCACTTT. Protein product: CASSYSSGTGGSPLHF.

V and J are TRBV19 and TRBJ1-2; tentatively, D is TRBD1 (6 bases). Trimming removed 3 bases from V and 2 bases from J, with 13 bases in between. Germline V gene data show CDR1 as LNHDA and CDR2 as SQIVND (reference sequence). The CDR3 has 15 amino acids. In DNA form, the CDR3 reads TGTGCCAGTAGTATGGGGGGGGCGCACAACTATGGCTACACCTTC. Its protein product is CASSMGGAHNYGYTF.

This rearrangement joins TRBV5-7 to TRBJ2-7, with TRBD2 as a possible D gene (6 bases). TRBV5-7 is placed among ORFs of uncertain function. V was clipped by 2 bases and J by 5 bases, with 14 bases between them. This CDR3 region has 14 residues. CDR3 nucleotides: TGTGCCAGCAGCTTTGGCGGGATTCCCAACGAGCAGTACTTC. It specifies CASSFGGIPNEQYF.